The 32 T cell receptor beta chains presented below share a single source sample, sequenced in a study of OX40 agonist ivuxolimab in advanced cancers. Assay used: immunoSEQ multiplex PCR; TCRdb lists only in-frame clones, some missing. Of 20,000 to 25,000 clones in the sample, over 65% were seen once. This specimen consisted of CD4+ or CD8+ T cells sorted from blood, obtained in a trial of the OX40 agonist ivuxolimab. These receptors came from an adult with an advanced solid tumor such as melanoma, head and neck, liver or kidney cancer.

This sequence joins TRBV6-5 and TRBJ1-1; tentatively, D is TRBD1 (5 bases). V lost 10 bases to trimming and J lost 4 bases, with 19 bases between them. This CDR3 is built from 14 residues. Germline values: CDR1 MNHEY, CDR2 SVGAGI. The CDR3 DNA reads TGTGCCACCCTCCTGGGACTGCGAAGCACTGAAGCTTTCTTT. It encodes CATLLGLRSTEAFF.

The chain carries TRBV19 and TRBJ2-2; 8 bases align to TRBD1. Germline values: CDR1 LNHDA, CDR2 SQIVND (reference sequence). The CDR3 loop spans 15 amino acids. J was trimmed by 1 base and V by 7 bases; bases with no gene match: 5. CDR3 protein: CASTTGTGNTGELFF. The CDR3 nucleotides read TGTGCCAGTACCACGGGGACAGGGAACACCGGGGAGCTGTTTTTT.

V is TRBV27 and J is TRBJ2-3, with TRBD1 matching over 7 bases. Trimming cost V 0 bases and J 5 bases; bases outside gene matches: 8. Per the germline V gene, CDR1 is MNHEY and CDR2 is SMNVEV (reference sequence). This CDR3 region has 16 residues. CDR3 protein: CASSLSPNRGIDTQYF. The CDR3 region has the DNA TGTGCCAGCAGTTTATCCCCCAACAGGGGCATAGATACGCAGTATTTT.

The V and J genes are TRBV13 and TRBJ1-2; possibly TRBD1 for D (5 bases). This CDR3 region has 14 residues. Trimming left V 8 bases short and J 4 bases short, with 17 bases between. Germline loops: CDR1 PRHDT, CDR2 FYEKMQ (reference sequence). The DNA for the CDR3 is TGTGCCAGCCGCAGCAGGGAGATGAGCTATGGCTACACCTTC. This codes for CASRSREMSYGYTF.

The rearrangement joins TRBV29-1 to TRBJ1-1; no clear D. V lost 2 bases and J 7 bases, leaving 5 bases between the germline ends. The CDR3 totals 10 residues. Per the germline V gene, CDR1 is SQVTM and CDR2 is ANQGSEA. The CDR3 spells CSVEQHEAFF. CDR3 in DNA: TGCAGCGTTGAACAGCATGAAGCTTTCTTT.

The gene calls are TRBV27 and TRBJ2-7, with 8 bases fitting TRBD1. Unmatched junction bases numbered 7, after V lost 0 bases and J lost 3 bases. Germline CDR1 is MNHEY and CDR2 is SMNVEV (reference sequence). The CDR3 runs to 16 residues. In DNA, the CDR3 is TGTGCCAGCAGTTTATCGACAGGGGCCCCTTTCTACGAGCAGTACTTC. The encoded protein is CASSLSTGAPFYEQYF.

The chain carries TRBV7-3 and TRBJ2-1, with D perhaps TRBD2 (5 bases). V shed 4 bases and J shed 6 bases, with 10 bases lying between them. This CDR3 spans 13 amino acids. Germline V gene data show CDR1 as SGHTA and CDR2 as FQGTGA. The CDR3 DNA is TGTGCCAGCAGCTCGGACGGGATCAATGAGCAGTTCTTC. This gives the protein CASSSDGINEQFF.

This clone was detected only a few times. The chain recombines TRBV7-9 with TRBJ1-1; D unresolved. The CDR3 runs 11 residues. Trimming stripped 8 bases from V and 4 bases from J, with 8 bases between. From germline, CDR1 is SEHNR and CDR2 FQNEAQ (reference sequence). The CDR3 reads CASVGSTEAFF. CDR3 nucleotide sequence: TGTGCCAGCGTAGGAAGCACTGAAGCTTTCTTT.

The chain joins TRBV7-9 to TRBJ2-1, with D possibly matching TRBD1 (5 bases). The V end lost 1 base, the J end lost 2 bases, and 9 bases lay between the germline ends. Germline loops: CDR1 SEHNR, CDR2 FQNEAQ (reference sequence). This CDR3 is 15 amino acids long. This CDR3 reads CASSLVAGPYNEQFF. CDR3 coding DNA: TGTGCCAGCAGCTTAGTGGCAGGGCCCTACAATGAGCAGTTCTTC.

This sequence joins TRBV7-8 and TRBJ1-5; no firm D call. V was pared by 5 bases and J by 4 bases, with 6 bases between. The CDR3 loop spans 12 amino acids. CDR1 SGHVS and CDR2 FQNEAQ come from the germline V gene. CDR3: CASSPRNQPQHF. CDR3 DNA sequence: TGTGCCAGCAGCCCCAGGAATCAGCCCCAGCATTTT.

The chain recombines TRBV4-1 with TRBJ1-1; D remains unclear. CDR3 length equals 13 residues. Trimming pared 0 bases from V and 7 bases from J, leaving 9 bases between. Germline V CDR1 and CDR2: MGHRA, YSYEKL. The CDR3 DNA reads TGCGCCAGCAGCCAAGATTTGACTCTTGAAGCTTTCTTT. Translation: CASSQDLTLEAFF.

In this sample, this clone turned up once. The J gene is TRBJ2-7, the V gene TRBV7-9, with TRBD2 matching 7 bases. V lost 8 bases and J lost 4; bases outside the gene matches: 14. From germline, CDR1 is SEHNR and CDR2 FQNEAQ (reference sequence). CDR3 length: 15 residues. CDR3 nucleotide sequence: TGTGCCAGCTCCCTGGAAGGCGGGAGATGGTACGAGCAGTACTTC. It is translated as CASSLEGGRWYEQYF.

The chain recombines TRBV6-5 with TRBJ2-7; the D call may be TRBD1 or TRBD2 (5 bases each). Germline V gene lookup returns CDR1 MNHEY and CDR2 SVGAGI. The V end was cut by 5 bases, the J end by 6 bases, with 14 bases between. The length of the CDR3 is 13 residues. In DNA, the CDR3 is TGTGCCAGCAGTCCCGGGGCTGGACGCGAGCAGTACTTC. Translating gives CASSPGAGREQYF.

This CDR3 reads CASSIDGSYEQYF. CDR3 coding DNA: TGTGCCAGTAGTATAGATGGGTCCTACGAGCAGTACTTC. This rearrangement joins TRBV19 to TRBJ2-7; D gene uncertain. The CDR3 has 13 amino acids. V was clipped by 0 bases and J by 1 base, with 4 bases between them. Germline V gene lookup returns CDR1 LNHDA and CDR2 SQIVND (reference sequence).

The chain carries TRBV29-1 and TRBJ2-1; D gene ambiguous. Trimming removed 6 bases from V and 8 bases from J, with 11 bases in between. The CDR3 sequence is 11 residues long. Germline V gives CDR1 SQVTM, CDR2 ANQGSEA. CDR3 loop: CSVPKVDEQFF. The CDR3 bases are TGCAGCGTCCCCAAGGTCGATGAGCAGTTCTTC.

This clone was seen a single time. V and J are TRBV2 and TRBJ2-7; D gene uncertain. CDR1 and CDR2 (germline): SNHLY, FYNNEI. This CDR3 comprises 15 residues. V was shortened by 6 bases and J by 0 bases, with 15 bases between the two germline ends. The chain's CDR3 is CASREMGWSSYEQYF. The DNA of the CDR3 is TGTGCCAGCAGGGAGATGGGTTGGAGCTCCTACGAGCAGTACTTC.

The chain recombines TRBV19 with TRBJ2-1; D is possibly TRBD2 (5 bases). The CDR3 runs to 13 residues. Between the trimmed V and J ends, which lost 2 bases and 13 bases, there was a span of 15 bases. Germline V gives CDR1 LNHDA, CDR2 SQIVND (reference sequence). This chain's CDR3 is CASSIMGDGEQFF. The CDR3 DNA follows: TGTGCCAGTAGTATAATGGGAGACGGAGAACAGTTCTTC.

This rearrangement joins TRBV15 to TRBJ2-3; 7 nucleotides agree with TRBD2. V dropped 0 bases and J dropped 7; count of bases not matched to a gene: 13. The germline V gene encodes CDR1 LNHNV and CDR2 YYDKDF (reference sequence). The CDR3 runs to 17 residues. CDR3 amino acids: CATSREPPGLIMHTQYF. As DNA, the CDR3 is TGTGCCACCAGCAGAGAACCCCCGGGACTAATTATGCATACGCAGTATTTT.

The chain couples TRBV10-2 to TRBJ2-4, with 13 bases fitting TRBD2. CDR1 and CDR2 from the germline V gene are WSHSY and SAAADI. After removal of 3 bases from V and 0 bases from J, the junction contained 2 bases not matched to a gene. This CDR3 spans 17 amino acids. Here the CDR3 reads CASSELAGGRAKNIQYF. The CDR3 DNA follows: TGCGCCAGCAGTGAACTAGCGGGAGGGAGAGCCAAAAACATTCAGTACTTC.

This chain's CDR3 is CASSPGTSPGYTF. CDR3 nucleotide sequence: TGTGCCAGCAGCCCCGGGACCTCTCCCGGCTACACCTTC. The rearrangement links TRBV5-6 to TRBJ1-2, with D possibly TRBD1 on 5 matching bases. Germline CDR1 reads SGHDT; CDR2 reads YYEEEE. The CDR3 extends over 13 amino acids. The V end was cut by 4 bases, the J end by 8 bases, with 15 bases between.

This clone was counted a few times. The rearrangement uses TRBV4-1 and TRBJ2-7; perhaps D is TRBD1 or TRBD2 (5 bases each). The CDR3 runs 14 residues. Deletions cut 1 base from V and 2 bases from J, with 9 bases between. Germline V lookup: CDR1 MGHRA, CDR2 YSYEKL. Here the CDR3 DNA reads TGCGCCAGCAGCCAAGCGCAGGGACCCTACGAGCAGTACTTC. This codes for CASSQAQGPYEQYF.

V gene TRBV9 combines with J gene TRBJ2-1, with D perhaps assigned TRBD1 or TRBD2 (5 bases each). CDR3 length: 13 amino acids. Germline lookup yields CDR1 SGDLS and CDR2 YYNGEE. The V end was cut by 7 bases, the J end by 5 bases, with 13 bases between. The CDR3 reads CASRDGANNEQFF. In DNA form, the CDR3 reads TGTGCCAGCCGGGACGGAGCCAACAATGAGCAGTTCTTC.

V is TRBV11-2 and J is TRBJ1-5; D is unresolved. Germline-derived CDR1 and CDR2 are SGHAT and FQNNGV. The CDR3 totals 15 residues. With 3 bases removed from V and 0 bases from J, the gap between germline ends came to 9 bases. CDR3 amino acids: CASSLTDHSNQPQHF. CDR3 nucleotides: TGTGCCAGCAGCTTGACGGACCATAGCAATCAGCCCCAGCATTTT. The full variable domain, its missing parts supplied by reference TRBV11-2 and TRBJ1-5, is EAGVAQSPRYKIIEKRQSVAFWCNPISGHATLYWYQQILGQGPKLLIQFQNNGVVDDSQLPKDRFSAERLKGVDSTLKIQPAKLEDSAVYLCASSLTDHSNQPQHFGDGTRLSIL.

This clone was found a few times. The V gene is TRBV2, the J gene TRBJ2-7, with D maybe TRBD2 (5 bases). The CDR3 loop spans 12 amino acids. Germline CDR1 is SNHLY and CDR2 is FYNNEI. V gave up 7 bases and J gave up 3 bases, with 10 bases separating them. CDR3 in DNA: TGTGCCAGCATGAGGGCAGTCTACGAGCAGTACTTC. This translates into CASMRAVYEQYF.

The rearrangement joins TRBV10-2 to TRBJ2-7; tentatively, D is TRBD2 (5 bases). The CDR3 length is 13 residues. V lost 6 bases and J lost 1, with 10 bases in between. Germline loops: CDR1 WSHSY, CDR2 SAAADI. This CDR3 reads CASRDSVSYEQYF. CDR3 nucleotides: TGCGCCAGCAGGGACTCCGTTTCCTACGAGCAGTACTTC.

The chain uses TRBV27 and TRBJ1-1; D is perhaps TRBD1 (5 bases). This CDR3 has 14 amino acids. V dropped 3 bases and J dropped 0 bases, with 8 bases sitting between them. Germline CDR1 MNHEY, CDR2 SMNVEV (reference sequence). CDR3 region: CASSLGVMNTEAFF. The CDR3 coding sequence is TGTGCCAGCAGTTTGGGGGTGATGAACACTGAAGCTTTCTTT.

The CDR3 loop is CAWRYRQGETGELFF. As DNA, the CDR3 is TGTGCCTGGAGGTATAGGCAGGGCGAAACCGGGGAGCTGTTTTTT. This chain links TRBV30 with TRBJ2-2; tentatively, D is TRBD1 (5 bases). Germline loops: CDR1 GTSNPN, CDR2 SVGIG (reference sequence). This CDR3 has 15 amino acids. Trimming took off 3 bases at V and 5 bases at J, with 16 bases between the two ends.

The chain joins TRBV6-5 to TRBJ2-2, with D possibly being TRBD2 (6 bases). Germline V gene lookup returns CDR1 MNHEY and CDR2 SVGAGI. Trimming removed 5 bases from V and 7 bases from J, with 14 bases in between. The CDR3 length is 14 residues. CDR3 nucleotides: TGTGCCAGCAGTCAACCGGGACTCCGCGGGGAGCTGTTTTTT. This translates into CASSQPGLRGELFF.

The V gene is TRBV25-1, the J gene TRBJ1-2; D may be TRBD1 (5 bases). CDR3 length: 13 residues. Per the germline V gene, CDR1 is MGHDK and CDR2 is SYGVNS. V gave up 6 bases and J gave up 5 bases, with 13 bases separating them. The CDR3, as DNA: TGTGCCAGCAGCCGGGACCGAGGATATGGCTACACCTTC. This sequence encodes CASSRDRGYGYTF.

The chain employs TRBV5-6 and TRBJ2-3; weak D call: TRBD1 (5 bases). In germline, CDR1 is SGHDT, CDR2 YYEEEE. The germline V and J ends were trimmed by 4 bases and 3 bases, with 15 bases remaining between them. There are 15 residues in the CDR3. The CDR3 DNA is TGTGCCAGCAGCCTGGGGCCCCCTGGTACAGATACGCAGTATTTT. This translates into CASSLGPPGTDTQYF.

The chain carries TRBV9 and TRBJ1-2; D call uncertain. CDR1 is SGDLS and CDR2 is YYNGEE in the germline V gene. The V end lost 0 bases, the J end lost 6 bases, and 15 bases lay between the germline ends. The CDR3 runs 15 residues. CDR3 coding DNA: TGTGCCAGCAGCGTAGGCAATTGGCCTGGGAATGGCTACACCTTC. This sequence encodes CASSVGNWPGNGYTF.

DNA of the CDR3: TGTGCCAGCACCCTAGGGGACTCCTCCTACGAGCAGTACTTC. This codes for CASTLGDSSYEQYF. The J gene is TRBJ2-7, the V gene TRBV28; possibly TRBD2 for D (6 bases). The germline V and J ends were trimmed by 7 bases and 0 bases, with 13 bases remaining between them. Per the germline V gene, CDR1 is MDHEN and CDR2 is SYDVKM. The CDR3 has 14 amino acids.